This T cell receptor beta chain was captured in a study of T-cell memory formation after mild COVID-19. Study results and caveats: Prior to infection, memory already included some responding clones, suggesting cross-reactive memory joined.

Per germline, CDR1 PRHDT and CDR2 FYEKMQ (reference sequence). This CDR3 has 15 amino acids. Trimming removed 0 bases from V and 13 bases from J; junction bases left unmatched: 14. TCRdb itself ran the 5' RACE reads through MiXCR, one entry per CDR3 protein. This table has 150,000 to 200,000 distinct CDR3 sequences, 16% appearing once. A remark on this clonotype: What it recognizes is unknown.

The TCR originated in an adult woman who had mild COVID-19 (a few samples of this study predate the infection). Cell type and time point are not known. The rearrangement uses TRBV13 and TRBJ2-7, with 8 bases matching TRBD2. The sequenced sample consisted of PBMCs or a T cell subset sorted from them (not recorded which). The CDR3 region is CASSLGANRGGTSYF. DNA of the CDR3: TGTGCCAGCAGCTTAGGAGCCAATCGAGGAGGGACTAGTTACTTC.